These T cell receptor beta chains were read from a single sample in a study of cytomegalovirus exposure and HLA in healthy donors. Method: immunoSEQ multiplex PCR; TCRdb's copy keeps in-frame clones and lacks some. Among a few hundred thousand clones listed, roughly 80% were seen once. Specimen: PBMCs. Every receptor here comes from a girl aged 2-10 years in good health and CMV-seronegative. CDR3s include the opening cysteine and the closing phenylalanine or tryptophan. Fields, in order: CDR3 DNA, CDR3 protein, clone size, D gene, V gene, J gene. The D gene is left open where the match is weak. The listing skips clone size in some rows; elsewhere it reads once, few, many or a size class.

TGTGCCACCAGCAGAGATCGAGAGGGTACGACCCAGTACTTC	CATSRDREGTTQYF	NA	NA	TRBV15	TRBJ2-5
TGCGCCAGCAGCCAAGAGGGGGGGACAGGCGCTTACTACGAGCAGTACTTC	CASSQEGGTGAYYEQYF	NA	NA	TRBV4-1	TRBJ2-7
TGTGCCAGCAGTCTTATAAAATCTCGACGGGGGAGGCCGAAAAGCACAGATACGCAGTATTTT	CASSLIKSRRGRPKSTDTQYF	few	NA	TRBV6-7	TRBJ2-3
TGTGCCAGTAGTAACTGGAGTCCTGGGCAGTTCTTC	CASSNWSPGQFF	NA	NA	TRBV19	TRBJ2-1
TGTGCCAGCACCCCTCGGGACGGGGAGCTGTTTTTT	CASTPRDGELFF	NA	NA	TRBV27	TRBJ2-2
TGTGCCAGCAGCTTGGCTGGGGCAGGCTTCTCCTACGAGCAGTACTTC	CASSLAGAGFSYEQYF	few	NA	TRBV5-6	TRBJ2-7
TGTGCCTGCTGGACAGGGATCTATGGCTACACCTTC	CACWTGIYGYTF	NA	TRBD1	TRBV30	TRBJ1-2
TGTGCCAGCAGCGAGGGGACTTCCTCTAGCACAGATACGCAGTATTTT	CASSEGTSSSTDTQYF	NA	NA	TRBV9	TRBJ2-3
TGTGCCAGCAGTGGACAGGGGGTGGCAGATACGCAGTATTTT	CASSGQGVADTQYF	NA	TRBD1	TRBV27	TRBJ2-3
TGTGCCAGCAGCTTGGCCCCAGGCGCTGGGACCGGGGAGCTGTTTTTT	CASSLAPGAGTGELFF	few	NA	TRBV5-6	TRBJ2-2
TGTGCCAGCTCACCGCACCGGGACAGGGAAATAAATGAGCAGTTCTTC	CASSPHRDREINEQFF	NA	TRBD1	TRBV18	TRBJ2-1
TGTGCCAGCAGTTACTCGTCTGTATACAATGAGCAGTTCTTC	CASSYSSVYNEQFF	NA	NA	TRBV6-5	TRBJ2-1
TGTGCCAGCAGCTTAGCGTTTTCGGCAGGGACTCACTATGGCTACACCTTC	CASSLAFSAGTHYGYTF	few	NA	TRBV13	TRBJ1-2
TGTGCCAGCTCGGGTCAGCTTGTTGACTATGGCTACACCTTC	CASSGQLVDYGYTF	NA	NA	TRBV6-6	TRBJ1-2
TGCGCCAGCAGTGAGTCTAGCGGGAGGCACTACAATGAGCAGTTCTTC	CASSESSGRHYNEQFF	few	TRBD2	TRBV10-1	TRBJ2-1
TGTGCCAGCAGTTCCGGGACGGTTGAACCGGGACTAGATTTATCGCGGCCCTACAATGAGCAGTTCTTC	CASSSGTVEPGLDLSRPYNEQFF	NA	TRBD2	TRBV27	TRBJ2-1
TGTGCCAGCAGTGTTACTAGCGGGAGCGCAGATACGCAGTATTTT	CASSVTSGSADTQYF	NA	TRBD2	TRBV6-1	TRBJ2-3
TGTGCCAGCCGCAGGAACACTGAAGCTTTCTTT	CASRRNTEAFF	few	NA	TRBV7-9	TRBJ1-1
TGTGCCAGTAGTATACTCTCCAGGGAGGCCCAGCATTTT	CASSILSREAQHF	NA	NA	TRBV19	TRBJ1-5
TGTGCCAGCAGAGTAGCGGGAGGCAACACCGGGGAGCTGTTTTTT	CASRVAGGNTGELFF	NA	TRBD2	TRBV6-1	TRBJ2-2
TGTGCCAGCAGCCAGAGGACAGGGGACGAGCAGTACTTC	CASSQRTGDEQYF	NA	TRBD1	TRBV5-4	TRBJ2-7
TGTGCCAGTAGTCTCGGGATCTACTACGAGCAGTACTTC	CASSLGIYYEQYF	NA	NA	TRBV19	TRBJ2-7
TGTGCCAGCAGCTTATATCATCCGGGACAGGGGGATTCACCCCTCCACTTT	CASSLYHPGQGDSPLHF	NA	TRBD1	TRBV13	TRBJ1-6
TGTGCCAGCAGCTTAGAAGCAACTAGCAATCAGCCCCAGCATTTT	CASSLEATSNQPQHF	NA	NA	TRBV7-6	TRBJ1-5
TGCGCCAGCAGCCAAGAAAACCACCTAGCGGTACAAGAGACCCAGTACTTC	CASSQENHLAVQETQYF	NA	TRBD2	TRBV4-1	TRBJ2-5
TGTGCCAGCAGTACGGGACAGGGGGGCTACGAGCAGTACTTC	CASSTGQGGYEQYF	NA	TRBD1	TRBV27	TRBJ2-7
TGCGCCAGCAGCTTACCTAGCGGAGGCACAGATACGCAGTATTTT	CASSLPSGGTDTQYF	NA	TRBD2	TRBV5-1	TRBJ2-3
TGTGCCAGCAGAGATGGGGGCGTGGGGCTAATTATGGATACGCAGTATTTT	CASRDGGVGLIMDTQYF	once	NA	TRBV7-9	TRBJ2-3
TGTGCCAGCAAAAAATCCCCGACAGGGGCGAACACTGAAGCTTTCTTT	CASKKSPTGANTEAFF	NA	TRBD1	TRBV7-9	TRBJ1-1
TGCGCCAGCAGGCAGACAGGGGCGGACAGTCGGGAGACCCAGTACTTC	CASRQTGADSRETQYF	NA	TRBD1	TRBV4-1	TRBJ2-5
TGTGCCAGCAGAGCGACGGACAGGGGAATTTCACCCCTCCACTTT	CASRATDRGISPLHF	NA	TRBD1	TRBV6-1	TRBJ1-6
TGTGCCAGCAGTTCCGGGACAGGGGCGACGAACACTGAAGCTTTCTTT	CASSSGTGATNTEAFF	NA	TRBD1	TRBV28	TRBJ1-1
TGTGCCAGCAGCTTAGTACGGGACAGGGGGTTACAAAACTATGGCTACACCTTC	CASSLVRDRGLQNYGYTF	NA	TRBD1	TRBV7-9	TRBJ1-2
TGTGCCAGCAGCCGGACAGGGCGTTTGTTAGAGACCCAGTACTTC	CASSRTGRLLETQYF	once	TRBD1	TRBV11-2	TRBJ2-5
TGCGCCAGCAGCATGGGACAGATCTATGGCTACACCTTC	CASSMGQIYGYTF	NA	TRBD1	TRBV5-1	TRBJ1-2
TGTGCCAGCAGCAAACCTAGGCCCGACTACGAGCAGTACTTC	CASSKPRPDYEQYF	NA	NA	TRBV7-9	TRBJ2-7